The present T cell receptor (beta chain) was sequenced within a study of T cell responses to AZD1222 COVID-19 vaccine. Produced via immunoSEQ multiplex PCR; TCRdb's table is partial and in-frame only. The data show over 100,000 clones, about nine tenths seen once. This CDR3 region has 12 residues. V was cut by 3 bases and J by 7 bases, with 4 bases left in between. Per germline, CDR1 MDHEN and CDR2 SYDVKM. The sequence was obtained from an adult in good health. The V and J genes are TRBV28 and TRBJ1-6; unclear D gene. The sequenced sample was peripheral blood, obtained on day 0 of AZD1222 vaccination. CDR3: CASSFRNSPLHF. CDR3 in DNA: TGTGCCAGCAGTTTTAGAAATTCACCCCTCCACTTT.